Presented here are 23 T cell receptor beta chains from one specimen sequenced in a study of Graves' ophthalmopathy and Graves' hyperthyroidism. Amplifying from RNA transcripts, the study obtained TCR beta CDR3 regions. The library came from an HTBI-primed first-round RT-PCR and a second-round multiplex PCR. TCRdb reprocessed the multiplex PCR reads via MiXCR and lists one record per CDR3 protein. Among around 1,000,000 distinct CDR3 sequences listed, 36% were seen once. Specimen: peripheral blood or thyroid tissue (not recorded which). The receptors here all came from an adult man with Graves' hyperthyroidism.

The V and J genes are TRBV2 and TRBJ1-6; 9 nucleotides align to TRBD1. The V gene end was trimmed by 6 bases and the J gene end by 6 bases; junction bases not matched to a gene: 9. From germline, CDR1 is SNHLY and CDR2 FYNNEI. The CDR3 spans 16 residues. CDR3 amino acids: CASSLNRGLGNSPLHF. The DNA for the CDR3 is TGTGCCAGCAGCTTGAACAGGGGGCTAGGTAATTCACCCCTCCACTTT.

J is TRBJ1-1 and V is TRBV5-4; D is ambiguous. The germline gives CDR1 SGHNT, CDR2 YYREEE (reference sequence). The CDR3 has 14 amino acids. The V end lost 1 base, the J end lost 4 bases, and 11 bases lay between the germline ends. The CDR3 loop is CASSLITDRTEAFF. CDR3 sequence (DNA): TGTGCCAGCAGCTTGATTACCGACCGCACTGAAGCTTTCTTT.

This rearrangement joins TRBV6-5 to TRBJ1-2; tentative D call: TRBD1 (5 bases). V lost 7 bases, J lost 9 bases, and 21 bases lay in between. The CDR3 is 14 amino acids. The germline V gene has CDR1 MNHEY and CDR2 SVGAGI. Written as DNA, the CDR3 is TGTGCCAGCAAATCGAGACAGTCGCCGGGTAGCTACACCTTC. Protein: CASKSRQSPGSYTF.

V gene TRBV9 combines with J gene TRBJ1-6; possible D gene TRBD1, 5 bases. V dropped 0 bases and J dropped 8 bases, with 9 bases sitting between them. Germline-derived CDR1 and CDR2 are SGDLS and YYNGEE. The CDR3 loop spans 14 amino acids. The CDR3 loop is CASSVGQMDSPLHF. The DNA of the CDR3 is TGTGCCAGCAGCGTAGGACAGATGGATTCACCCCTCCACTTT.

The chain recombines TRBV5-4 with TRBJ2-3, with TRBD2 matching 12 bases. The CDR3 runs to 16 residues. The V gene's germline CDR1 is SGHNT and CDR2 YYREEE (reference sequence). Trimming removed 1 base from V and 8 bases from J; junction bases left unmatched: 8. CDR3 in amino acids: CASSLSSGGAVGTQYF. In nucleotides, the CDR3 is TGTGCCAGCAGCTTGTCTAGCGGGGGGGCAGTGGGTACGCAGTATTTT.

The table lists this clonotype with a few counts. This chain joins TRBV3-1 and TRBJ2-5; 12 bases align to TRBD1. Looked up from germline, CDR1 is LGHDT and CDR2 is YNNKEL (reference sequence). The V and J ends lost 1 base and 4 bases, in that order; junction bases with no gene match: 4. CDR3 length: 16 amino acids. CDR3 residues: CASSQGSGQGAETQYF. The CDR3 nucleotides are TGTGCCAGCAGCCAAGGATCGGGACAGGGGGCAGAGACCCAGTACTTC.

This clonotype has at least ten counts. The chain carries TRBV19 and TRBJ2-7, with a tentative D call TRBD1 (6 bases). Per the germline V gene, CDR1 is LNHDA and CDR2 is SQIVND (reference sequence). The ends were cut back, 6 bases at V and 0 bases at J, with 15 bases in the middle. The CDR3 loop spans 15 amino acids. This chain's CDR3 is CASSSTGQVSYEQYF. CDR3 in DNA: TGTGCCAGTAGCTCTACGGGACAAGTCTCCTACGAGCAGTACTTC.

The rearrangement uses TRBV7-9 and TRBJ1-2; D is possibly TRBD1 (5 bases). The germline CDR1 and CDR2 sequences are SEHNR and FQNEAQ (reference sequence). The CDR3 has 14 amino acids. Trimming stripped 5 bases from V and 4 bases from J, with 14 bases between. The DNA of the CDR3 is TGTGCCAGCAGCACCCAGACAGAGACCTATGGCTACACCTTC. It specifies CASSTQTETYGYTF. Filled out from reference TRBV7-9 and TRBJ1-2, the complete variable domain reads DTGVSQNPRHKITKRGQNVTFRCDPISEHNRLYWYRQTLGQGPEFLTYFQNEAQLEKSRLLSDRFSAERPKGSFSTLEIQRTEQGDSAMYLCASSTQTETYGYTFGSGTRLTVV.

This clonotype has just a few counts. The chain recombines TRBV11-2 with TRBJ2-5; a possible D gene is TRBD1 (6 bases). The V end lost 5 bases, the J end lost 5 bases, and 15 bases lay between the germline ends. Germline-derived CDR1 and CDR2 are SGHAT and FQNNGV. The length of the CDR3 is 14 residues. This CDR3 is CASSNQGIGETQYF. DNA of the CDR3: TGTGCCAGCAGCAACCAGGGGATCGGGGAGACCCAGTACTTC.

This chain connects TRBV9 to TRBJ1-6, with D possibly matching TRBD1 (6 bases). The CDR3 covers 13 residues. The germline V gene encodes CDR1 SGDLS and CDR2 YYNGEE. Trimming removed 2 bases from V and 14 bases from J, with 14 bases in between. CDR3 amino acids: CASSVEQGSTLHF. The CDR3, as DNA: TGTGCCAGCAGCGTGGAACAGGGCTCGACCCTCCACTTT. The complete variable domain, with remaining parts taken from reference TRBV9 and TRBJ1-6, reads DSGVTQTPKHLITATGQRVTLRCSPRSGDLSVYWYQQSLDQGLQFLIQYYNGEERAKGNILERFSAQQFPDLHSELNLSSLELGDSALYFCASSVEQGSTLHFGNGTRLTVT.

At least ten counts were recorded for this clonotype. The chain combines TRBV7-6 with TRBJ2-5, with D possibly being TRBD1 (6 bases). In germline, CDR1 is SGHVS, CDR2 FNYEAQ. The V and J ends lost 1 base and 4 bases respectively, with 13 bases between them. The CDR3 sequence is 15 residues long. DNA of the CDR3: TGTGCCAGCAGCTTAGGTCCAGGCAGGGGAGAGACCCAGTACTTC. Protein sequence: CASSLGPGRGETQYF.

This clonotype was found many times. The rearrangement uses TRBV7-6 and TRBJ1-6; D gene unclear. The CDR3 is 15 residues long. Per germline, CDR1 SGHVS and CDR2 FNYEAQ. The V end lost 4 bases, the J end lost 8 bases, and 15 bases lay between the germline ends. The CDR3 region is CASSYGGNPHSPLHF. The CDR3 DNA reads TGTGCCAGCAGCTATGGAGGAAACCCTCATTCACCCCTCCACTTT.

In its sample, this clonotype was seen many times. CDR3 region: CASGLGSGWDTEAFF. CDR3 nucleotides: TGTGCTAGTGGTTTGGGATCAGGTTGGGACACTGAAGCTTTCTTT. V and J are TRBV12-5 and TRBJ1-1, with D unresolved. There are 15 residues in the CDR3. Trimming removed 1 base from V and 3 bases from J, with 12 bases in between. Germline CDR1 is LGHNT and CDR2 is FRNRAP.

The V gene is TRBV7-3, the J gene TRBJ1-2; D is uncertain. The V end lost 5 bases, the J end lost 7 bases, and 23 bases lay between the germline ends. Looked up from germline, CDR1 is SGHTA and CDR2 is FQGTGA. CDR3 size: 16 residues. The CDR3 DNA reads TGTGCCAGCAGCGTTGATGGACGCCTAACCTCACGTGGCTACACCTTC. Encoded protein: CASSVDGRLTSRGYTF.

This chain connects TRBV11-2 to TRBJ1-1; a possible D gene is TRBD1 (5 bases). This CDR3 is 16 amino acids long. Trimming pared 5 bases from V and 1 base from J, leaving 17 bases between. CDR1 SGHAT and CDR2 FQNNGV come from the germline V gene. The CDR3 loop reads CASSLISNQGNTEAFF. CDR3 coding DNA: TGTGCCAGCAGCCTGATCTCGAATCAGGGGAACACTGAAGCTTTCTTT.

This clonotype showed up many times. V usage is TRBV5-8 and J usage is TRBJ1-2; D unclear. Germline V lookup: CDR1 SGHTS, CDR2 YDEGEE. V was shortened by 2 bases and J by 4 bases, with 6 bases between the two germline ends. This CDR3 region has 12 residues. CDR3 loop: CASSFFSYGYTF. The CDR3 DNA follows: TGTGCCAGCAGCTTTTTCTCCTATGGCTACACCTTC.

As regards this clonotype: Mismatch with germline at one junction end may stem from a read error. The chain recombines TRBV5-1 with TRBJ2-2, with 13 bases fitting TRBD2. This CDR3 has 16 residues. Germline values: CDR1 SGHRS, CDR2 YFSETQ. CDR3 sequence: CASSGTSGDFTGELSW. Here the CDR3 DNA reads TGCGCCAGCAGCGGGACTAGCGGGGATTTTACCGGGGAGCTGTCTTGG.

This clonotype was seen at least ten times. The chain employs TRBV7-9 and TRBJ1-6, with D maybe TRBD1 (6 bases). CDR3 length: 17 amino acids. CDR1 is SEHNR and CDR2 is FQNEAQ in the germline V gene (reference sequence). The V end lost 4 bases, the J end lost 5 bases, and 18 bases lay between the germline ends. In DNA form, the CDR3 reads TGTGCCAGCAGCTCGGACGCTTCAGGGGTTAATAATTCACCCCTCCACTTT. It specifies CASSSDASGVNNSPLHF.

This clonotype was counted only a few times. This chain links TRBV29-1 with TRBJ1-3; D is possibly TRBD1 (5 bases). The CDR3 extends over 15 amino acids. Germline V lookup: CDR1 SQVTM, CDR2 ANQGSEA. Trimming took off 7 bases at V and 4 bases at J, with 20 bases between the two ends. For the CDR3, the DNA is TGCAGCGCCCAAGCTGGGGGGGAACGAGGAAACACCATATATTTT. Protein product: CSAQAGGERGNTIYF.

This clonotype occurred a few times. V usage is TRBV30 and J usage is TRBJ1-1; D is perhaps TRBD1 (5 bases). V was shortened by 5 bases and J by 9 bases, with 13 bases between the two germline ends. The CDR3 is 11 amino acids. Germline lookup yields CDR1 GTSNPN and CDR2 SVGIG (reference sequence). The CDR3 DNA is TGTGCCTGGTTTGTAGGGGAGAAAGCTTTCTTT. Amino acid sequence: CAWFVGEKAFF.

This clonotype was detected ten times or more. CDR3 nucleotide sequence: TGTGCCAGCTTCTCCGGACAGAATTCACCCCTCCACTTT. Its translation: CASFSGQNSPLHF. The chain uses TRBV6-5 and TRBJ1-6; possible D gene TRBD1, 6 bases. V shed 8 bases and J shed 7 bases, with 12 bases lying between them. Germline lookup yields CDR1 MNHEY and CDR2 SVGAGI. There are 13 residues in the CDR3.

This clonotype was observed a single time. The chain carries TRBV29-1 and TRBJ2-7; 9 positions agree with TRBD2. J gave up 7 bases and V 7 bases, and 17 bases lay outside the gene matches. Germline V CDR1 and CDR2: SQVTM, ANQGSEA. This CDR3 contains 15 residues. CDR3 sequence: CSDSPGAAGGREQYF. In DNA form, the CDR3 reads TGCAGCGATTCCCCCGGGGCAGCGGGAGGAAGGGAGCAGTACTTC.

Details on this clonotype: Sequence at one end of the junction differs from germline and may be a read error. CDR3: CACLGGAGYEQHF. The CDR3 DNA is TGTGCCTGTTTGGGGGGCGCGGGCTACGAGCAGCACTTC. The rearrangement uses TRBV29-1 and TRBJ2-7, with D perhaps assigned TRBD1 or TRBD2 (6 bases each). CDR3 length: 13 amino acids. Germline V gene sequence: CDR1 SQVTM, CDR2 ANQGSEA.